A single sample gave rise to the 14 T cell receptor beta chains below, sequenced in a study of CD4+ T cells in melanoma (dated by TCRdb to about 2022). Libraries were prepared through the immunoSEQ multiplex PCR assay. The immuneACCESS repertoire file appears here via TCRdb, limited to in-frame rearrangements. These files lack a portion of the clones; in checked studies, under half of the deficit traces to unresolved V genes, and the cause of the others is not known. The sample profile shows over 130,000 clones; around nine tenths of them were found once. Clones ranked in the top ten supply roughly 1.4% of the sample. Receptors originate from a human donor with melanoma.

CDR3 nucleotide sequence: TGCGCCAGCAGTCCCCGGGTGGCGGGGGCCAACGAGCAGTACTTC. Its translation is CASSPRVAGANEQYF. The chain is built from TRBV5-1 and TRBJ2-7, with D possibly TRBD2 on 7 matching bases. The V gene lost 5 bases and the J gene lost 5 bases, with 20 bases spanning the gap. Germline lookup yields CDR1 SGHRS and CDR2 YFSETQ. This CDR3 has 15 amino acids.

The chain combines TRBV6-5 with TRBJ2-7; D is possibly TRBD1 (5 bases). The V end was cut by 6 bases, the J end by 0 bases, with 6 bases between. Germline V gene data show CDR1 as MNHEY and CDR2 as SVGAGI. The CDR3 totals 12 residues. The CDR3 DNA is TGTGCCAGCAGGGGGCTCTCCTACGAGCAGTACTTC. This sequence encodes CASRGLSYEQYF.

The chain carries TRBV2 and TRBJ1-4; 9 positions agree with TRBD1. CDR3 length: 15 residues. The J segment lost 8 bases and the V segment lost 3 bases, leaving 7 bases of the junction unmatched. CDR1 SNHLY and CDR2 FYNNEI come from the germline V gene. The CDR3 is CASSDTGGGGEKLFF. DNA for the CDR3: TGTGCCAGCAGTGATACAGGGGGCGGCGGAGAAAAACTGTTTTTT.

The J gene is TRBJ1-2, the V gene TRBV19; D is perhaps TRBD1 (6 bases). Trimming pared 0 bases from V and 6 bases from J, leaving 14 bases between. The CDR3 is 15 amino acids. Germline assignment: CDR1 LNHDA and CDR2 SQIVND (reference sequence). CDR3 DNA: TGTGCCAGTAGTATAGATCGACGACAGGAGCATGGCTACACCTTC. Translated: CASSIDRRQEHGYTF.

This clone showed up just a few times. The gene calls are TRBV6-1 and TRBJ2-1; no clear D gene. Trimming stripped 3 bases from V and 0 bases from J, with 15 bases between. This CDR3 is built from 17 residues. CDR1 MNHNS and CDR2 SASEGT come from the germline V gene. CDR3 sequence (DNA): TGTGCCAGCAGTGACCCGGGTCCACCGAGCTCCTACAATGAGCAGTTCTTC. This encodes CASSDPGPPSSYNEQFF.

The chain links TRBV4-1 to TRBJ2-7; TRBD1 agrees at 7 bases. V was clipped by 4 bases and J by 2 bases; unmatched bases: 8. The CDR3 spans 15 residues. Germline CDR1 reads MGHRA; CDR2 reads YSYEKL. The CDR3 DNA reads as TGCGCCAGCAGCCGGGAATCTACAGGGGCCTACGAGCAGTACTTC. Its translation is CASSRESTGAYEQYF.

CDR3 region: CASGGAGESTDTQYF. CDR3 DNA: TGCGCCAGCGGTGGAGCGGGAGAATCCACAGATACGCAGTATTTT. The chain couples TRBV5-1 to TRBJ2-3; 8 bases agree with TRBD2. V shed 7 bases and J 2 bases; nucleotides not matched to a gene: 9. This CDR3 has 15 amino acids. Germline CDR1 reads SGHRS; CDR2 reads YFSETQ.

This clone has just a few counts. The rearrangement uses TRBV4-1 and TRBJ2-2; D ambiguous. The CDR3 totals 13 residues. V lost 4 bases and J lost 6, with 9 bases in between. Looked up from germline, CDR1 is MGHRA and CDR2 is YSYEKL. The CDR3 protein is CASSPSFAGELFF. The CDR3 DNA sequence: TGCGCCAGCAGCCCGTCCTTTGCCGGGGAGCTGTTTTTT.

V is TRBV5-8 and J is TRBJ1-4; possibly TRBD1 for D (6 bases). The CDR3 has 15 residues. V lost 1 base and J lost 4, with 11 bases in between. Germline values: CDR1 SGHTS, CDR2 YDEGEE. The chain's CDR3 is CASSLLGARNEKLFF. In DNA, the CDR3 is TGTGCCAGCAGCTTGCTGGGGGCGCGTAATGAAAAACTGTTTTTT.

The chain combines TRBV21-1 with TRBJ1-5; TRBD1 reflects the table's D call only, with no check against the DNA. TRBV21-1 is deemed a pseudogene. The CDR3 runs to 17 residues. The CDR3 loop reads CASSASGTGAIVRPQHF. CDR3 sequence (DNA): TGTGCCAGCAGCGCCTCCGGGACAGGGGCCATCGTGAGGCCCCAGCATTTT.

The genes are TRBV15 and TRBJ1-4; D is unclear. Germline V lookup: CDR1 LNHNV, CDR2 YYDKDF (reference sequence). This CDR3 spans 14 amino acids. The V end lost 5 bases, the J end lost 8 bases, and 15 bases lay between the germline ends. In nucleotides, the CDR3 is TGTGCCACCAGCCGCCAAAGGGCCGCCGAAAAACTGTTTTTT. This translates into CATSRQRAAEKLFF.

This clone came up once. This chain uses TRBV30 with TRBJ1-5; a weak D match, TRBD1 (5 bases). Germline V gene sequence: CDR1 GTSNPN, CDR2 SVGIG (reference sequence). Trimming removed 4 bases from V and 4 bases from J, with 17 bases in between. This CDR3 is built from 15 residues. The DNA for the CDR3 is TGTGCCTGGACCCTAGGCGAGGGGCCGAATCAGCCCCAGCATTTT. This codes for CAWTLGEGPNQPQHF.

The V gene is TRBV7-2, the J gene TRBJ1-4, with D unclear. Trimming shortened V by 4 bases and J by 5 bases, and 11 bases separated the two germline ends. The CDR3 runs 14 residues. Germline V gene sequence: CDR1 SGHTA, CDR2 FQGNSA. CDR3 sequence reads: CASSSLGKNEKLFF. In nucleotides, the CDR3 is TGTGCCAGCAGCTCCCTCGGGAAGAATGAAAAACTGTTTTTT.

CDR3 nucleotide sequence: TGTGCCAGCGATCCTACAGGGGGCGGTTCACCCCTCCACTTT. Translation: CASDPTGGGSPLHF. The chain links TRBV6-5 to TRBJ1-6; 9 nucleotides line up with TRBD1. After removal of 8 bases from V and 9 bases from J, the junction contained 8 bases not matched to a gene. Germline CDR1 reads MNHEY; CDR2 reads SVGAGI. The CDR3 runs 14 residues.